What follows is one T cell receptor (beta chain) and its context. Its cognate antigen is unknown. Using RNA template, CDR3s of TCR alpha and beta were amplified with iRepertoire arm-PCR. TCRdb reprocessed the multiplex PCR reads with MiXCR, giving one entry per CDR3 protein. Seen here are fewer than 110,000 distinct CDR3 sequences, 25% to 35% observed once, and the top ten hold around 40%. The CDR3 totals 17 residues. CDR1 LNHNV and CDR2 YYDKDF come from the germline V gene (reference sequence). V lost 5 bases and J lost 4; bases outside the gene matches: 13. The record originates from a study of glioma-infiltrating T cells. Study-wide points: CDR3 overlap between tissue and blood was very small.

The clonotype comes from a human donor with low-grade glioma or glioblastoma, undergoing nonglioma brain surgery, or in good health (not recorded which). This chain joins TRBV15 and TRBJ2-5; the match to TRBD2 covers 10 bases. The sequenced material came from glioma tissue, nonneoplastic brain tissue, or PBMCs (not recorded which). CDR3 nucleotide sequence: TGTGCCACCAGCGGACTTCGGACTAGCGGTCGCACAGAGACCCAGTACTTC. This codes for CATSGLRTSGRTETQYF.